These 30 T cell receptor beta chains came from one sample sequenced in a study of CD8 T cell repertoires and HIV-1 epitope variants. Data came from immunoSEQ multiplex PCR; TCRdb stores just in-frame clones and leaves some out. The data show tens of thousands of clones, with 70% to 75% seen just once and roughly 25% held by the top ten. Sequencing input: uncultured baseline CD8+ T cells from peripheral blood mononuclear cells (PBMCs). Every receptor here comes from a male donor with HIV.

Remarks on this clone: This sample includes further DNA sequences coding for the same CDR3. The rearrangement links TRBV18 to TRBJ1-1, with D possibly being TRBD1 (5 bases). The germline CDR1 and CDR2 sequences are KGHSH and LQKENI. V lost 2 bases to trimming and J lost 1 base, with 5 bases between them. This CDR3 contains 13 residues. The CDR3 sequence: CASSPTGNTEAFF. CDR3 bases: TGTGCCAGCTCACCAACAGGGAACACTGAAGCTTTCTTT.

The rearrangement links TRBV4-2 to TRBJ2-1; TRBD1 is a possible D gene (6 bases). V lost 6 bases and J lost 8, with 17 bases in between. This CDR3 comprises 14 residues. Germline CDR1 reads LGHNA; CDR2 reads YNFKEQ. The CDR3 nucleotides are TGTGCCAGCAGTTTCAGTTCAGGGGTGTATGAGCAGTTCTTC. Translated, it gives CASSFSSGVYEQFF.

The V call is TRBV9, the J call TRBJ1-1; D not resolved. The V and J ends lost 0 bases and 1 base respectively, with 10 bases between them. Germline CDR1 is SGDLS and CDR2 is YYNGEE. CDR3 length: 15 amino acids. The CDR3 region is CASSVVFAGNTEAFF. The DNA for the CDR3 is TGTGCCAGCAGCGTAGTCTTTGCGGGGAACACTGAAGCTTTCTTT. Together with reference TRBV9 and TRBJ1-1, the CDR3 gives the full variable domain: DSGVTQTPKHLITATGQRVTLRCSPRSGDLSVYWYQQSLDQGLQFLIQYYNGEERAKGNILERFSAQQFPDLHSELNLSSLELGDSALYFCASSVVFAGNTEAFFGQGTRLTVV.

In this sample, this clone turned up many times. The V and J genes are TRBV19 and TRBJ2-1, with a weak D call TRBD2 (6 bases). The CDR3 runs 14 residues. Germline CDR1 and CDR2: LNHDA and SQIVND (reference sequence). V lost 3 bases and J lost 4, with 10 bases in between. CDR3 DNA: TGTGCCAGTAGTATGTCGGGACTTTACAATGAGCAGTTCTTC. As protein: CASSMSGLYNEQFF.

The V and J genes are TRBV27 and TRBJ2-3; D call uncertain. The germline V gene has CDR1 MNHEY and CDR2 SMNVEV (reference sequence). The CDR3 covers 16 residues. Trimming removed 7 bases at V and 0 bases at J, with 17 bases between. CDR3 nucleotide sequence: TGTGCCAGCACTCCTTTCGAGTCAACTAGCACAGATACGCAGTATTTT. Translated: CASTPFESTSTDTQYF.

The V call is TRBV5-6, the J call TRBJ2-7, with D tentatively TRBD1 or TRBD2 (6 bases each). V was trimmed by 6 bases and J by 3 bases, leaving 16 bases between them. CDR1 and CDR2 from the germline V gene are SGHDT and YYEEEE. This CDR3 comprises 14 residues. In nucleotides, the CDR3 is TGTGCCAGCACCTCCTTCGGGGGCTACTACGAGCAGTACTTC. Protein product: CASTSFGGYYEQYF.

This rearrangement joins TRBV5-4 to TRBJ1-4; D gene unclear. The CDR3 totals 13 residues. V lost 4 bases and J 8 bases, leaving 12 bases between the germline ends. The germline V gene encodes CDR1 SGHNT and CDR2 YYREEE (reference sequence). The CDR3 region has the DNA TGTGCCAGCAGCCTGATGACGGGGGAAAAACTGTTTTTT. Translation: CASSLMTGEKLFF. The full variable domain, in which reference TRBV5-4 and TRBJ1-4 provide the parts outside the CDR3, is ETGVTQSPTHLIKTRGQQVTLRCSSQSGHNTVSWYQQALGQGPQFIFQYYREEENGRGNFPPRFSGLQFPNYSSELNVNALELDDSALYLCASSLMTGEKLFFGSGTQLSVL.

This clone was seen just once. CDR3 sequence reads: CASSRLPGVVETQYF. The CDR3 DNA sequence: TGTGCCAGCAGCAGACTTCCGGGGGTAGTGGAGACCCAGTACTTC. The chain employs TRBV7-2 and TRBJ2-5; TRBD2 might be the D (6 bases). Germline V gives CDR1 SGHTA, CDR2 FQGNSA. This CDR3 has 15 residues. Trimming left V 5 bases short and J 5 bases short, with 18 bases between.

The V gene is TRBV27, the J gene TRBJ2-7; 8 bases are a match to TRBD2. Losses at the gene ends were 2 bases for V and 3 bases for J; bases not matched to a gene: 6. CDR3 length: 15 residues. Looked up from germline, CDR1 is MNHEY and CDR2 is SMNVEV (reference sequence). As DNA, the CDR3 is TGTGCCAGCAGTTTAAGTCCTAGCGGGTACTACGAGCAGTACTTC. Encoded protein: CASSLSPSGYYEQYF.

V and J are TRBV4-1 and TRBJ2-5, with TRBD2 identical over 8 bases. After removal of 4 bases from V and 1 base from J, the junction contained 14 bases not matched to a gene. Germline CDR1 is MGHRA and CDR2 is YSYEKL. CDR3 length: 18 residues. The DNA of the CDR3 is TGCGCCAGCAGCCCCCGTTGGGAAAGCGGGGGATCCCAAGAGACCCAGTACTTC. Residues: CASSPRWESGGSQETQYF.

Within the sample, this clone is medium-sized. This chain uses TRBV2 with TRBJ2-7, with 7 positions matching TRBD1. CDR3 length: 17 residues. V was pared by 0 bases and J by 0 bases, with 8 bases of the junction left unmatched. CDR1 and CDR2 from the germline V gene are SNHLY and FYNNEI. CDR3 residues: CASSEAQTGPFSYEQYF. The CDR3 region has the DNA TGTGCCAGCAGTGAAGCGCAGACAGGGCCATTCTCCTACGAGCAGTACTTC.

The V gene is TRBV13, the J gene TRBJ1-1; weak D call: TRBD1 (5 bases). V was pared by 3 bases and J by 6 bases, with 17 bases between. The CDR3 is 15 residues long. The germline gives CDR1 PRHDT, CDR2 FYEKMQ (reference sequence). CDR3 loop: CASSFLDGGSAEAFF. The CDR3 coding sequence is TGTGCCAGCAGCTTTCTTGACGGGGGGAGTGCTGAAGCTTTCTTT.

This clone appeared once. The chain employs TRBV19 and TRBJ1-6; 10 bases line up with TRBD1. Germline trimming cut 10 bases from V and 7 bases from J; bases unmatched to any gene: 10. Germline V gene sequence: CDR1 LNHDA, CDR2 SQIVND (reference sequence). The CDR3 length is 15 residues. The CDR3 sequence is CATTPGQGLNSPLHF. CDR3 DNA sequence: TGTGCCACAACCCCGGGACAGGGGTTAAATTCACCCCTCCACTTT.

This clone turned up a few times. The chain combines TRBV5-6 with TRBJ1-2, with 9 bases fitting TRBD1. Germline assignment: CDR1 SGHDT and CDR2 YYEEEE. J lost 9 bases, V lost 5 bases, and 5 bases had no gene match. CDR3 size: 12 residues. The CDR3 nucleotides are TGTGCCAGCAGGGGACAGGGTAAGCGCTACACCTTC. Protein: CASRGQGKRYTF.

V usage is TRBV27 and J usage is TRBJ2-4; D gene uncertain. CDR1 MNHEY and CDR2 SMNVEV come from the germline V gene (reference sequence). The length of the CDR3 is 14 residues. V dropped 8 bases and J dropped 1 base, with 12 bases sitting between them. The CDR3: CASHLGLAKNIQYF. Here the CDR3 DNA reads TGTGCCAGCCACTTAGGTCTGGCCAAAAACATTCAGTACTTC.

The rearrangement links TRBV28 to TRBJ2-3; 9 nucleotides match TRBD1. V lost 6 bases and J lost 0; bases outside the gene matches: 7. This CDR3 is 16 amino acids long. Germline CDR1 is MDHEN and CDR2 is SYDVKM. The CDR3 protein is CASRLGTGTSTDTQYF. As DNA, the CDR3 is TGTGCCAGCAGGCTTGGGACAGGGACTAGCACAGATACGCAGTATTTT.

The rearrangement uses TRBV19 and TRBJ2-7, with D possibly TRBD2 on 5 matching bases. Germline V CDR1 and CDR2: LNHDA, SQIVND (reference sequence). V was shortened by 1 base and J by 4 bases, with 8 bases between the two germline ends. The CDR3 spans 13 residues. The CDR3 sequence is CASSIVEGYEQYF. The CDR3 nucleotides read TGTGCCAGTAGTATAGTAGAGGGTTACGAGCAGTACTTC.

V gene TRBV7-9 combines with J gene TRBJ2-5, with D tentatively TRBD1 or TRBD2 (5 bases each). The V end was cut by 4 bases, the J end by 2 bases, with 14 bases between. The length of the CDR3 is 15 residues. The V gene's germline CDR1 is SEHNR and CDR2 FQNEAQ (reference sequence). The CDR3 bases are TGTGCCAGCAGCTCCCCTGGGACGTTGCAAGAGACCCAGTACTTC. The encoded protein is CASSSPGTLQETQYF.

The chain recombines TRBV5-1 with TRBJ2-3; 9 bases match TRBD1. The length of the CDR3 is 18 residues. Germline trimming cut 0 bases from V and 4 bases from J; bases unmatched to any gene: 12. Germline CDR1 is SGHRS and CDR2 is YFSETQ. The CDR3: CASSLAASGTGMADTQYF. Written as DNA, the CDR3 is TGCGCCAGCAGCTTGGCTGCCTCCGGGACAGGGATGGCAGATACGCAGTATTTT. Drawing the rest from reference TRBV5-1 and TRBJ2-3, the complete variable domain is KAGVTQTPRYLIKTRGQQVTLSCSPISGHRSVSWYQQTPGQGLQFLFEYFSETQRNKGNFPGRFSGRQFSNSRSEMNVSTLELGDSALYLCASSLAASGTGMADTQYFGPGTRLTVL.

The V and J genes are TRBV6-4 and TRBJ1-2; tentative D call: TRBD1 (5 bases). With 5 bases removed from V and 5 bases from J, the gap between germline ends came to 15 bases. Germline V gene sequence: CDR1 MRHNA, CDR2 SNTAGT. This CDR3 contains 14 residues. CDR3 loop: CASSYPGRDYGYTF. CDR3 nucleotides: TGTGCCAGCAGTTACCCTGGCAGGGATTATGGCTACACCTTC.

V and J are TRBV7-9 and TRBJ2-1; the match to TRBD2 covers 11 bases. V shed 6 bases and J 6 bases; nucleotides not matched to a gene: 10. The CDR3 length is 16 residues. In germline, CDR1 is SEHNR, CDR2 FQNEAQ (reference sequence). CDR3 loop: CASSPGGLAAGNEQFF. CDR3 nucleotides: TGTGCCAGCAGTCCCGGGGGACTAGCGGCCGGCAATGAGCAGTTCTTC.

The CDR3 DNA is TGTGCCAGCAAGACTAGCGGGGGTATCAGCGAGCAGTACTTC. It is translated as CASKTSGGISEQYF. The chain joins TRBV28 to TRBJ2-7, with 12 bases lining up with TRBD2. V lost 7 bases, J lost 6 bases, and 7 bases stayed unmatched. Germline loops: CDR1 MDHEN, CDR2 SYDVKM. The length of the CDR3 is 14 residues.

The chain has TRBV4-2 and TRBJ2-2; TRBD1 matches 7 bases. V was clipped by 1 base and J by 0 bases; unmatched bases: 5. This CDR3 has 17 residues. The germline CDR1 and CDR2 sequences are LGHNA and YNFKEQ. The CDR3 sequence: CASSQGTGAANTGELFF. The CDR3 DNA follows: TGTGCCAGCAGCCAAGGAACAGGGGCCGCGAACACCGGGGAGCTGTTTTTT.

CDR3 sequence (DNA): TGTGCCAGCAGCGTTGGACCACGGGGCGAGCAGTACTTC. The encoded protein is CASSVGPRGEQYF. J is TRBJ2-7 and V is TRBV7-9, with a weak D call TRBD2 (5 bases). The germline CDR1 and CDR2 sequences are SEHNR and FQNEAQ (reference sequence). The CDR3 has 13 residues. Deletions cut 5 bases from V and 6 bases from J, with 14 bases between.

The CDR3 nucleotides are TGTGCCAGCAGCTCCGGGGAGGGGGCGGTTGGCTACACCTTC. Translating it yields CASSSGEGAVGYTF. The chain recombines TRBV7-6 with TRBJ1-2; TRBD1 matches 7 bases. The trim removed 4 bases at V and 7 bases at J, leaving 9 bases unmatched. The CDR3 spans 14 residues. CDR1 and CDR2 (germline): SGHVS, FNYEAQ.

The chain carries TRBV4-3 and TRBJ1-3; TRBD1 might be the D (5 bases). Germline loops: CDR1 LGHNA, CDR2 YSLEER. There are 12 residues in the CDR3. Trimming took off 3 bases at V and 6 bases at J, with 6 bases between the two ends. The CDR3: CASSQGVNTIYF. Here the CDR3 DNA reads TGCGCCAGCAGCCAGGGGGTAAACACCATATATTTT.

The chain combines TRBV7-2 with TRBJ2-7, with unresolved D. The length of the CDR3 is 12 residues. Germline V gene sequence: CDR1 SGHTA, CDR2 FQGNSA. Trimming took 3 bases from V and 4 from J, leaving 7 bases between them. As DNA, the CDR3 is TGTGCCAGCAGCTTCTCAGGATACGAGCAGTACTTC. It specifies CASSFSGYEQYF.

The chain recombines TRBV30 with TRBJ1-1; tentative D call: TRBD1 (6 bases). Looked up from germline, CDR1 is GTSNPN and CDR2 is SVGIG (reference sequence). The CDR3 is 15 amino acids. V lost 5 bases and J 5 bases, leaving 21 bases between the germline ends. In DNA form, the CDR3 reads TGTGCCTGGTGGACAGCGGGATCTGGGGTGACTGAAGCTTTCTTT. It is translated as CAWWTAGSGVTEAFF. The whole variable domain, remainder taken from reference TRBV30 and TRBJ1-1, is SQTIHQWPATLVQPVGSPLSLECTVEGTSNPNLYWYRQAAGRGLQLLFYSVGIGQISSEVPQNLSASRPQDRQFILSSKKLLLSDSGFYLCAWWTAGSGVTEAFFGQGTRLTVV.

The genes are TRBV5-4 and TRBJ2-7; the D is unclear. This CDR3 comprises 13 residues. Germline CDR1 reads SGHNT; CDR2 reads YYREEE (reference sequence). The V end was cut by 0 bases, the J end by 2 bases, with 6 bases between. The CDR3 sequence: CASSLVGTYEQYF. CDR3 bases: TGTGCCAGCAGCTTGGTGGGAACCTACGAGCAGTACTTC.

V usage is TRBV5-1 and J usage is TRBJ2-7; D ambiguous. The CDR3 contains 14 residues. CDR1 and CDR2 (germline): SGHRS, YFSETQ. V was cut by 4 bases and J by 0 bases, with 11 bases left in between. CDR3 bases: TGCGCCAGCAGCCCGGACGCAAACTCCTACGAGCAGTACTTC. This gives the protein CASSPDANSYEQYF.